This passage covers 17 T cell receptor beta chains from one sample sequenced in a study of blood T cell repertoires in COVID-19 (dated by TCRdb to 2020 to 2021). The method was the immunoSEQ multiplex PCR assay. TCRdb stores this immuneACCESS table with in-frame sequences only. Part of the clones is absent; in the studies checked, under half of the shortfall reflects unresolved V genes, and no reason is known for the rest. This sample lists tens of thousands of clones; around 87% were detected once. The ten largest clones represent around 3% of the sample. Material for sequencing was peripheral blood. These receptors all come from a woman aged 45-60 years with active or convalescent COVID-19.

V gene TRBV28 combines with J gene TRBJ1-1, with a weak D call TRBD1 (5 bases). From germline, CDR1 is MDHEN and CDR2 SYDVKM. V lost 2 bases, J lost 6 bases, and 7 bases lay in between. The CDR3 loop spans 12 amino acids. CDR3 loop: CASSLEQAEAFF. The DNA for the CDR3 is TGTGCCAGCAGTTTAGAACAGGCTGAAGCTTTCTTT.

The chain combines TRBV5-1 with TRBJ2-5; TRBD1 aligns across 10 bases. V gave up 0 bases and J gave up 1 base; unmatched junction bases: 3. The CDR3 has 16 amino acids. In germline, CDR1 is SGHRS, CDR2 YFSETQ. Written as DNA, the CDR3 is TGCGCCAGCAGCTTGGTGGGACAGGGGTCCCAAGAGACCCAGTACTTC. Its protein is CASSLVGQGSQETQYF.

The chain recombines TRBV18 with TRBJ2-7; D perhaps matches TRBD2 (5 bases). Germline CDR1 is KGHSH and CDR2 is LQKENI. The V and J ends lost 2 bases and 2 bases respectively, with 10 bases between them. The CDR3 is 14 amino acids. The chain's CDR3 is CASSPMEATYEQYF. The CDR3 coding sequence is TGTGCCAGCTCACCAATGGAGGCCACCTACGAGCAGTACTTC.

This chain joins TRBV7-9 and TRBJ2-7; D gene unclear. V lost 2 bases and J 3 bases, leaving 5 bases between the germline ends. This CDR3 contains 12 residues. Germline V gene data show CDR1 as SEHNR and CDR2 as FQNEAQ (reference sequence). The CDR3 nucleotides read TGTGCCAGCAGCTTAAACAGCTACGAGCAGTACTTC. It translates to CASSLNSYEQYF.

The genes are TRBV4-3 and TRBJ1-1; TRBD1 matches at 8 bases. With V trimmed by 3 bases and J by 5 bases, 8 bases remained unmatched. The CDR3 length is 15 residues. CDR1 and CDR2 from the germline V gene are LGHNA and YSLEER. CDR3 sequence reads: CASSQGQGALTEAFF. CDR3 coding DNA: TGCGCCAGCAGCCAGGGCCAGGGGGCGCTTACTGAAGCTTTCTTT.

This chain links TRBV4-3 with TRBJ1-3; perhaps TRBD1 as D (6 bases). The length of the CDR3 is 16 residues. Germline loops: CDR1 LGHNA, CDR2 YSLEER. V was clipped by 0 bases and J by 3 bases, with 12 bases between them. The CDR3: CASSQDGGQIGNTIYF. As DNA, the CDR3 is TGCGCCAGCAGCCAAGATGGCGGACAGATTGGAAACACCATATATTTT.

The rearrangement links TRBV19 to TRBJ1-4; a possible D gene is TRBD1 (6 bases). Trimming pared 2 bases from V and 3 bases from J, leaving 10 bases between. The CDR3 is 15 residues long. The germline V gene has CDR1 LNHDA and CDR2 SQIVND (reference sequence). DNA for the CDR3: TGTGCCAGTAGTATACCAGGGACATCTAATGAAAAACTGTTTTTT. The encoded protein is CASSIPGTSNEKLFF.

The chain is built from TRBV13 and TRBJ1-2; maybe TRBD1 (6 bases). This CDR3 comprises 15 residues. Germline V gene sequence: CDR1 PRHDT, CDR2 FYEKMQ (reference sequence). V shed 5 bases and J shed 8 bases, with 21 bases lying between them. CDR3 nucleotides: TGTGCCAGCAGCCCAAAGGGACACGAAGGCTACGGCTACACCTTC. This encodes CASSPKGHEGYGYTF.

The chain is built from TRBV19 and TRBJ2-2; 7 bases agree with TRBD1. Germline loops: CDR1 LNHDA, CDR2 SQIVND (reference sequence). This CDR3 is 15 amino acids long. The V and J ends lost 2 bases and 4 bases, in that order; junction bases with no gene match: 4. This chain's CDR3 is CASSIWDSRTGELFF. In DNA form, the CDR3 reads TGTGCCAGTAGTATATGGGACAGCCGCACCGGGGAGCTGTTTTTT. The full variable domain, with the rest looked up from reference TRBV19 and TRBJ2-2, is DGGITQSPKYLFRKEGQNVTLSCEQNLNHDAMYWYRQDPGQGLRLIYYSQIVNDFQKGDIAEGYSVSREKKESFPLTVTSAQKNPTAFYLCASSIWDSRTGELFFGEGSRLTVL.

The genes are TRBV6-1 and TRBJ1-1, with 8 bases identical to TRBD1. The J segment lost 2 bases and the V segment lost 3 bases, leaving 2 bases of the junction unmatched. This CDR3 is built from 14 residues. Germline V gene data show CDR1 as MNHNS and CDR2 as SASEGT. Here the CDR3 reads CASSDDRGNTEAFF. The CDR3 DNA follows: TGTGCCAGCAGTGACGACAGGGGAAACACTGAAGCTTTCTTT.

The chain uses TRBV4-1 and TRBJ1-1, with 11 positions matching TRBD1. The CDR3 runs to 17 residues. From germline, CDR1 is MGHRA and CDR2 YSYEKL. Unmatched junction bases numbered 12, after V lost 4 bases and J lost 5 bases. The chain's CDR3 is CASSLRPGTGGATEAFF. CDR3 bases: TGCGCCAGCAGCCTTCGTCCCGGGACAGGGGGGGCGACTGAAGCTTTCTTT.

The chain recombines TRBV7-9 with TRBJ2-3; 11 positions agree with TRBD1. The CDR3 covers 16 residues. CDR1 is SEHNR and CDR2 is FQNEAQ in the germline V gene (reference sequence). Losses at the gene ends were 4 bases for V and 3 bases for J; bases not matched to a gene: 6. The CDR3 DNA is TGTGCCAGCAGCTCGGGACAGGGGGAAAGGACAGATACGCAGTATTTT. It codes for CASSSGQGERTDTQYF.

The chain couples TRBV7-3 to TRBJ2-1; 11 bases map to TRBD2. CDR3 size: 14 residues. V shed 5 bases and J 7 bases; nucleotides not matched to a gene: 4. Per germline, CDR1 SGHTA and CDR2 FQGTGA. The CDR3 bases are TGTGCCAGCAGCGCCGGGACTAGCGGAAATGAGCAGTTCTTC. It codes for CASSAGTSGNEQFF. The whole variable domain, remainder taken from reference TRBV7-3 and TRBJ2-1, is GAGVSQTPSNKVTEKGKYVELRCDPISGHTALYWYRQSLGQGPEFLIYFQGTGAADDSGLPNDRFFAVRPEGSVSTLKIQRTERGDSAVYLCASSAGTSGNEQFFGPGTRLTVL.

This clone showed up just once. This chain connects TRBV6-1 to TRBJ1-6; D is unresolved. This CDR3 region has 13 residues. CDR1 is MNHNS and CDR2 is SASEGT in the germline V gene. Trimming left V 1 base short and J 13 bases short, with 11 bases between. The CDR3 DNA sequence: TGTGCCAGCAGTGAAGTAGGTGAGGCTCCCCTCCACTTT. This sequence encodes CASSEVGEAPLHF.

The chain employs TRBV4-3 and TRBJ1-2, with D unresolved. The CDR3 has 14 residues. Germline assignment: CDR1 LGHNA and CDR2 YSLEER. The germline V and J ends were trimmed by 3 bases and 5 bases, with 13 bases remaining between them. The CDR3 sequence: CASSQEADGYGYTF. As DNA, the CDR3 is TGCGCCAGCAGCCAGGAAGCGGACGGGTATGGCTACACCTTC.

The chain links TRBV5-1 to TRBJ2-1; 9 bases match TRBD1. There are 15 residues in the CDR3. After removal of 4 bases from V and 7 bases from J, the junction contained 9 bases not matched to a gene. Germline V gene data show CDR1 as SGHRS and CDR2 as YFSETQ. This CDR3 reads CASSPNRGQRNEQFF. The CDR3 DNA is TGCGCCAGCAGCCCCAACAGGGGGCAGAGGAATGAGCAGTTCTTC.

This clone was recorded once. This chain connects TRBV30 to TRBJ1-1; possibly TRBD1 for D (5 bases). Trimming removed 6 bases from V and 1 base from J, with 18 bases in between. Germline-derived CDR1 and CDR2 are GTSNPN and SVGIG (reference sequence). The CDR3 totals 15 residues. CDR3 region: CACYPRRGTNTEAFF. For the CDR3, the DNA is TGTGCCTGCTACCCCAGAAGGGGTACGAACACTGAAGCTTTCTTT.